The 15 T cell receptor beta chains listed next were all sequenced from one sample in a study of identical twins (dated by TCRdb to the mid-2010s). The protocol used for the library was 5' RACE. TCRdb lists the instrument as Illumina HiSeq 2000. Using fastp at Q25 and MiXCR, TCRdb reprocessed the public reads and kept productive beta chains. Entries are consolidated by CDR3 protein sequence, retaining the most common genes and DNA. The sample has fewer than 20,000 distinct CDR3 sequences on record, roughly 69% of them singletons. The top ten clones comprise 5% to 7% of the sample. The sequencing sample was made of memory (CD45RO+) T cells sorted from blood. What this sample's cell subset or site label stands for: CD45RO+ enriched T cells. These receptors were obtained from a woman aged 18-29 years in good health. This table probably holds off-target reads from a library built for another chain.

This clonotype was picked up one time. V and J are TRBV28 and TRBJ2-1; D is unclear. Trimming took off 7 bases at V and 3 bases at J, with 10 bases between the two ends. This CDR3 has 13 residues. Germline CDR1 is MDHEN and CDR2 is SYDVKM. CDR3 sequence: CASISHLYNEQFF. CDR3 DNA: TGTGCCAGCATCAGCCACCTCTACAATGAGCAGTTCTTC. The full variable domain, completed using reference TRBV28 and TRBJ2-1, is DVKVTQSSRYLVKRTGEKVFLECVQDMDHENMFWYRQDPGLGLRLIYFSYDVKMKEKGDIPEGYSVSREKKERFSLILESASTNQTSMYLCASISHLYNEQFFGPGTRLTVL.

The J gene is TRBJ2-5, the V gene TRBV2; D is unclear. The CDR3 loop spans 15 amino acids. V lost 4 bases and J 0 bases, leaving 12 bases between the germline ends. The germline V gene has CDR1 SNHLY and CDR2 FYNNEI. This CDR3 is CASSGLDWYQETQYF. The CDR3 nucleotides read TGTGCCAGCAGTGGGCTAGATTGGTACCAAGAGACCCAGTACTTC.

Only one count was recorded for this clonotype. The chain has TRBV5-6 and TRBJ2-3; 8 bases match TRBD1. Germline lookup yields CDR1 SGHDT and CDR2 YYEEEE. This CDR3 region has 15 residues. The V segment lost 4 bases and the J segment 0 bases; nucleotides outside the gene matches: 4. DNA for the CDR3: TGTGCCAGCAGCCGACAGGGGCCTAGCACAGATACGCAGTATTTT. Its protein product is CASSRQGPSTDTQYF.

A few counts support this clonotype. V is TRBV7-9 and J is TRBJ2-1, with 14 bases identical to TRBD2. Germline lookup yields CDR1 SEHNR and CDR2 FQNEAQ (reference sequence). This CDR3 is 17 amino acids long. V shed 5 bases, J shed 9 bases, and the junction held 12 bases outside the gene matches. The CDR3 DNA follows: TGTGCCAGCAGCCCCGGAGGGACTAGCGGGAGTCGCGGTGAGCAGTTCTTC. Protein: CASSPGGTSGSRGEQFF.

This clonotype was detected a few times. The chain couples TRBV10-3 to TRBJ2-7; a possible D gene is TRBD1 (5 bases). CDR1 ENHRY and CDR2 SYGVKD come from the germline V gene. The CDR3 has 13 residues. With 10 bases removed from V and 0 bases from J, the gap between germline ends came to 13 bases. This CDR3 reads CATKGRISYEQYF. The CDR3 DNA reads TGTGCCACCAAGGGGCGGATCTCCTACGAGCAGTACTTC.

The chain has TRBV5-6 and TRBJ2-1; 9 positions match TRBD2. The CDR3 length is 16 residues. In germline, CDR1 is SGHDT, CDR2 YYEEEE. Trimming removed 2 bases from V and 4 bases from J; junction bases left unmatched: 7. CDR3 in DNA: TGTGCCAGCAGCTTTCGGCGACTAGCGGCTTACAATGAGCAGTTCTTC. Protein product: CASSFRRLAAYNEQFF.

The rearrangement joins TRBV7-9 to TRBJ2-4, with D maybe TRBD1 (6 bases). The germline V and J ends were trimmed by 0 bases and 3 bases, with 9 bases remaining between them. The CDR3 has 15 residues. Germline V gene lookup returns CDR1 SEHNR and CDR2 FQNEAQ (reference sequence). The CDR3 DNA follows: TGTGCCAGCAGCTTAGCGCCCAGGGGCAAAAACATTCAGTACTTC. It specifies CASSLAPRGKNIQYF. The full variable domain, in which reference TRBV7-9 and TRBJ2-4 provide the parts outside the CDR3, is DTGVSQNPRHKITKRGQNVTFRCDPISEHNRLYWYRQTLGQGPEFLTYFQNEAQLEKSRLLSDRFSAERPKGSFSTLEIQRTEQGDSAMYLCASSLAPRGKNIQYFGAGTRLSVL.

The CDR3 is CASSLRSGTRHEQFF. The CDR3 DNA sequence: TGCGCCAGCAGCCTTCGTAGCGGGACAAGGCATGAGCAGTTCTTC. This chain connects TRBV4-3 to TRBJ2-1; 8 bases map to TRBD2. The CDR3 length is 15 residues. The junction had 10 bases not matched to a gene; V was cut back by 4 bases and J by 8 bases. CDR1 and CDR2 (germline): LGHNA, YSLEER.

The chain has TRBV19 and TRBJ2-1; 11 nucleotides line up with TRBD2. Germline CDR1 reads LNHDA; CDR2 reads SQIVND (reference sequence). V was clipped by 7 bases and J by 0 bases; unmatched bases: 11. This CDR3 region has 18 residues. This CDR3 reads CASKARSGRGSSYNEQFF. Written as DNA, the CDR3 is TGTGCCAGTAAAGCCCGTAGCGGGAGGGGAAGCTCCTACAATGAGCAGTTCTTC.

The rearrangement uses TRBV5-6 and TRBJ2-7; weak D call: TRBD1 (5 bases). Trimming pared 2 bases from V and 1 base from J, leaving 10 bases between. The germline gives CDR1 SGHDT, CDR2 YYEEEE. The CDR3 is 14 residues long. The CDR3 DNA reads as TGTGCCAGCAGCTTAGGGGTTTCTTCCTACGAGCAGTACTTC. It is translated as CASSLGVSSYEQYF.

This CDR3 is CASSPTMGTRADTQYF. The CDR3 DNA is TGTGCCAGCAGCCCCACAATGGGGACTAGAGCAGATACGCAGTATTTT. This chain connects TRBV7-2 to TRBJ2-3; TRBD2 matches at 8 bases. CDR1 is SGHTA and CDR2 is FQGNSA in the germline V gene. Germline trimming cut 5 bases from V and 4 bases from J; bases unmatched to any gene: 11. This CDR3 is 16 amino acids long.

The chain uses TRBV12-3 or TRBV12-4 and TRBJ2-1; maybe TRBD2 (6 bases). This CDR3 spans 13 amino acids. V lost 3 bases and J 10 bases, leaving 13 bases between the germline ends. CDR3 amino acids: CASSFGTLAEQFF. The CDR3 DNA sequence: TGTGCCAGCAGTTTTGGGACCCTAGCGGAGCAGTTCTTC.

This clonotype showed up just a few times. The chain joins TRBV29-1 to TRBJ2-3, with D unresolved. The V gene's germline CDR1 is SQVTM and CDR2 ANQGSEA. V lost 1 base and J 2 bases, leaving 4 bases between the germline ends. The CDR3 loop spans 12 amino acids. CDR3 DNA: TGCAGCGTTGAAGCCAACACAGATACGCAGTATTTT. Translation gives CSVEANTDTQYF.

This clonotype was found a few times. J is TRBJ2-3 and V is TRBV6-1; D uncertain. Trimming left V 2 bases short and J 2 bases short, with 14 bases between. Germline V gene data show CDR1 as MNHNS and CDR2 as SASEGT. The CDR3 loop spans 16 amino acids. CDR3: CASSERATGTTDTQYF. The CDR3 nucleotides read TGTGCCAGCAGTGAACGGGCGACCGGAACCACAGATACGCAGTATTTT.

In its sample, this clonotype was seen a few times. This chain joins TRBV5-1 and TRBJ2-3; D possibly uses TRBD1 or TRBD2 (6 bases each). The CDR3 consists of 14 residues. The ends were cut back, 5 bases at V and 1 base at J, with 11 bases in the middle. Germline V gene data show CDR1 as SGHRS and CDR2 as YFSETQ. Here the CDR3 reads CASSGRGRTDTQYF. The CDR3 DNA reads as TGCGCCAGCAGTGGCCGGGGGCGCACAGATACGCAGTATTTT.